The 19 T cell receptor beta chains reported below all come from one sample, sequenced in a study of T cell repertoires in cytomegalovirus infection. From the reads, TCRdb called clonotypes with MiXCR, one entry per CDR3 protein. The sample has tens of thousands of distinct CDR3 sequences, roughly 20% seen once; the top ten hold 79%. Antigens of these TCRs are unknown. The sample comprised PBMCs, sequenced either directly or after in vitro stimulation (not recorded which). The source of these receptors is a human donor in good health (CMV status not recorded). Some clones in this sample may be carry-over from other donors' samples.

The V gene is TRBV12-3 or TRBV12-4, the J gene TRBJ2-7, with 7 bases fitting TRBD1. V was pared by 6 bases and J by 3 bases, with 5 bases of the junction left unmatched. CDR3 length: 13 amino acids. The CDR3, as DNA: TGTGCCAGCAGCCGGGGACAGCGCTACGAGCAGTACTTC. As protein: CASSRGQRYEQYF.

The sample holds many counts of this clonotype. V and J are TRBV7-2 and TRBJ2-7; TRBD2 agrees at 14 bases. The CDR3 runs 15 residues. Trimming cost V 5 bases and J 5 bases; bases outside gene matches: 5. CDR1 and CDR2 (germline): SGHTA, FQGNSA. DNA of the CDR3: TGTGCCAGCAGCCCCGGGACTAGCGGGAGCCACGAGCAGTACTTC. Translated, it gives CASSPGTSGSHEQYF. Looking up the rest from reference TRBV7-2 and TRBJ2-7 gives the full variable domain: GAGVSQSPSNKVTEKGKDVELRCDPISGHTALYWYRQSLGQGLEFLIYFQGNSAPDKSGLPSDRFSAERTGGSVSTLTIQRTQQEDSAVYLCASSPGTSGSHEQYFGPGTRLTVT.

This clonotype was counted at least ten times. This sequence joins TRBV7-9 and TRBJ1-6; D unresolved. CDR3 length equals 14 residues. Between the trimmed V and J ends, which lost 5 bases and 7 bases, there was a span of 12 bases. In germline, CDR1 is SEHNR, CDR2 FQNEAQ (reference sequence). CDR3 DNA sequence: TGTGCCAGCAGCCTAAGCTGGGAGAATTCACCCCTCCACTTT. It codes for CASSLSWENSPLHF.

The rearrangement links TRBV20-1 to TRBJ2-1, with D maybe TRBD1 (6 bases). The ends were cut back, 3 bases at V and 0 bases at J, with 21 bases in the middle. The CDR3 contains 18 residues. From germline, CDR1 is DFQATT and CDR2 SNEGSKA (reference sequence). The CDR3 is CSARGATGRTSSYNEQFF. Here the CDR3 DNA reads TGCAGTGCTAGGGGGGCAACGGGGCGGACCAGCTCCTACAATGAGCAGTTCTTC.

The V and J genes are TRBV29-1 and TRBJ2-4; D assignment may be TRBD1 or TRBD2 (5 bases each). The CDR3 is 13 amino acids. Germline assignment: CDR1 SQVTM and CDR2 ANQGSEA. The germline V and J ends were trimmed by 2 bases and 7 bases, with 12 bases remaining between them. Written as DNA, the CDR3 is TGCAGCGTTGAACGGGAAGCAGGGAACATTCAGTACTTC. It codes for CSVEREAGNIQYF.

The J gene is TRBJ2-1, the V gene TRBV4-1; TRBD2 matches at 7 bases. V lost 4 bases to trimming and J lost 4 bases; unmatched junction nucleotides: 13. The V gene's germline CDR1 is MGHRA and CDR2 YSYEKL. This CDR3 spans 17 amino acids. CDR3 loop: CASSPTAGEGQYNEQFF. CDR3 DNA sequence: TGCGCCAGCAGCCCTACGGCGGGAGAGGGTCAGTACAATGAGCAGTTCTTC.

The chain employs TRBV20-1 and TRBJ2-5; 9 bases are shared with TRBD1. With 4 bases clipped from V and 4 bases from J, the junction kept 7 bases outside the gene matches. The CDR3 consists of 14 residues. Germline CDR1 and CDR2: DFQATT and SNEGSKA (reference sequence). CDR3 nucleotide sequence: TGCAGTGCTATCCGAACGGACAGGGGAGAGACCCAGTACTTC. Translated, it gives CSAIRTDRGETQYF.

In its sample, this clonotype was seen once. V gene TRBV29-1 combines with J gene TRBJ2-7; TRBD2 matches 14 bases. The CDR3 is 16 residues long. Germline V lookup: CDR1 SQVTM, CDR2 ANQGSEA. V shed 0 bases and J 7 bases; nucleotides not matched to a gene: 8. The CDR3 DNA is TGCAGCGTTGAAGATAGGACTAGCGGGAGGAGGTGGGAGCAGTACTTC. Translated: CSVEDRTSGRRWEQYF.

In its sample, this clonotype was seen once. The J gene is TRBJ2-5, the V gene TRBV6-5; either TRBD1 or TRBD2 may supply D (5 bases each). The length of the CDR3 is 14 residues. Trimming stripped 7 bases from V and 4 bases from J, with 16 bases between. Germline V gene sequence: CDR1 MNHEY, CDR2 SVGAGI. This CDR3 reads CASTGQEGIETQYF. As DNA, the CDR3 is TGTGCCAGCACTGGACAAGAGGGGATAGAGACCCAGTACTTC.

CDR3 coding DNA: TGTGCCAGCAGCGTAGAATTCGAGACAGATACGCAGTATTTT. Its protein product is CASSVEFETDTQYF. This chain links TRBV9 with TRBJ2-3; D call uncertain. The V end lost 0 bases, the J end lost 3 bases, and 8 bases lay between the germline ends. Per germline, CDR1 SGDLS and CDR2 YYNGEE. This CDR3 region has 14 residues.

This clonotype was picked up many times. The CDR3 here is CASSLLLGQNTEAFF. CDR3 DNA sequence: TGTGCCAGCAGTCTCCTGCTTGGGCAGAACACTGAAGCTTTCTTT. The chain carries TRBV12-3 or TRBV12-4 and TRBJ1-1; D ambiguous. The V end was cut by 5 bases, the J end by 1 base, with 14 bases between. The CDR3 extends over 15 amino acids.

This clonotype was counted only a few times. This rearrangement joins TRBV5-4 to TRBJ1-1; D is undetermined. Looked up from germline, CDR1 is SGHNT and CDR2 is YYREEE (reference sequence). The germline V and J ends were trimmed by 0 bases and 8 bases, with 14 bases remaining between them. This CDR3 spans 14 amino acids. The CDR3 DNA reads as TGTGCCAGCAGCTTGGCCCGGGATTATAGGGAAGCTTTCTTT. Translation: CASSLARDYREAFF.

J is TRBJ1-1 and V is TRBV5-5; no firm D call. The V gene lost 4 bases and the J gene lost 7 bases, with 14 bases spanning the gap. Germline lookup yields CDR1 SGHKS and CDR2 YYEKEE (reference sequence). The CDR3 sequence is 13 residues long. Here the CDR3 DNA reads TGTGCCAGCAGCCCCGGCAGTTTGAGTGAAGCTTTCTTT. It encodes CASSPGSLSEAFF.

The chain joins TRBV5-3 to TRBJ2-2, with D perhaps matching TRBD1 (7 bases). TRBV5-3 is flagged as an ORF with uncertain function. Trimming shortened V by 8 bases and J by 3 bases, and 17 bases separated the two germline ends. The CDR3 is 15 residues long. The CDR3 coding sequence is TGTGCCAGCAGGACTATAGACAGGGACACCGGGGAGCTGTTTTTT. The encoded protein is CASRTIDRDTGELFF.

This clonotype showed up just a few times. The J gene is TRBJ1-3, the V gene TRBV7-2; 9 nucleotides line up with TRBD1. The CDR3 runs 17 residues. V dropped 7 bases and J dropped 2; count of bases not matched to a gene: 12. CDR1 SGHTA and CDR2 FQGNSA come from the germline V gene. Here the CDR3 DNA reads TGTGCCAGCACCATGGGACCGGGACAGGGAGCTGGAAACACCATATATTTT. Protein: CASTMGPGQGAGNTIYF.

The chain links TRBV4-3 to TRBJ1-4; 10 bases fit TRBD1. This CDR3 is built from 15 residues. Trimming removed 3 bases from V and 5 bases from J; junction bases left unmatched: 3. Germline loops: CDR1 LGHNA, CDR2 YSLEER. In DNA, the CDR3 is TGCGCCAGCAGCCAGACGGGACAGGGGAATGAAAAACTGTTTTTT. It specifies CASSQTGQGNEKLFF.

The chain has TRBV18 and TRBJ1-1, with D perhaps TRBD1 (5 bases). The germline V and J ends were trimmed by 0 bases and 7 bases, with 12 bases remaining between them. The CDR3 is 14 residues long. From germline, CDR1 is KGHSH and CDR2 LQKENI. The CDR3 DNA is TGTGCCAGCTCACCACCGGGGCAGAATATTGAAGCTTTCTTT. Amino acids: CASSPPGQNIEAFF.

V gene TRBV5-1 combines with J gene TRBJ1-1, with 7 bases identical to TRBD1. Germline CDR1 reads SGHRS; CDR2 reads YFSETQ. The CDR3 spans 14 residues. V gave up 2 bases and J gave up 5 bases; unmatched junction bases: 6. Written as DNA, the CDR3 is TGCGCCAGCAGCTTCGGCAGGGGGGATACTGAAGCTTTCTTT. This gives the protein CASSFGRGDTEAFF.

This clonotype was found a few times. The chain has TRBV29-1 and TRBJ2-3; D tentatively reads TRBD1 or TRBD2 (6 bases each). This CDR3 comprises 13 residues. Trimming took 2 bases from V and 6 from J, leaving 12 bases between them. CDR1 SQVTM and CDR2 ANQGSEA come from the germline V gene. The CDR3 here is CSVERVGGDTQYF. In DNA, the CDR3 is TGCAGCGTTGAAAGGGTCGGGGGCGATACGCAGTATTTT.